This T cell receptor (beta chain) was recorded in a study of T cells in Graves' hyperthyroidism and ophthalmopathy. It was considered stable Graves' hyperthyroidism when ophthalmopathy did not progress within 18 months. Investigators excluded patients with uncontrolled infection, other autoimmune disease, pregnancy or lactation. The diagnoses drew upon clinical symptoms, serum thyroxine and TRAb, thyroid ultrasound and orbital computed tomography. The germline V gene encodes CDR1 SGHAT and CDR2 FQNNGV. V dropped 4 bases and J dropped 2 bases, with 17 bases sitting between them. CDR3 length equals 16 residues. Ten or more counts support this clonotype. Amplification of TCR beta CDR3 regions used RNA as the template. HTBI primers were used for first-round RT-PCR of the TCR CDR3. TCRdb processed the multiplex PCR reads anew with MiXCR; each CDR3 protein has one entry. The sample contains 400,000 to 500,000 distinct CDR3 sequences, about an eighth of which appear only once.

The sample was blood. This sequence joins TRBV11-2 and TRBJ1-2; the D gene is possibly TRBD1 (6 bases). The source is a woman aged 18 to 35 with Graves' hyperthyroidism. The CDR3 nucleotides are TGTGCCAGCAGCTCCCCTCGCAGGGGATTGAACTATGGCTACACCTTC. It encodes CASSSPRRGLNYGYTF.